The next 32 T cell receptor beta chains were all read from a single sample in a study of blood T cell repertoires in COVID-19. Measured with immunoSEQ multiplex PCR; TCRdb has only the in-frame clones, and not every one. The repertoire holds some 390,000 clones, with around nine tenths as singletons. Sequenced sample: peripheral blood. Receptor source: a human donor in a cohort sampled during active COVID-19.

CDR3 in amino acids: CASSLPPAGGGHEQYF. CDR3 bases: TGTGCCAGCAGCCTCCCCCCTGCGGGAGGAGGCCACGAGCAGTACTTC. The genes are TRBV28 and TRBJ2-7; 8 positions match TRBD2. This CDR3 has 16 residues. Germline loops: CDR1 MDHEN, CDR2 SYDVKM. V shed 6 bases and J 5 bases; nucleotides not matched to a gene: 15.

V is TRBV7-2 and J is TRBJ1-5; 10 nucleotides agree with TRBD1. With 1 base clipped from V and 4 bases from J, the junction kept 1 base outside the gene matches. CDR3 length: 15 residues. The V gene's germline CDR1 is SGHTA and CDR2 FQGNSA. This CDR3 reads CASSLGDRGNQPQHF. As DNA, the CDR3 is TGTGCCAGCAGCTTAGGGGACAGGGGAAATCAGCCCCAGCATTTT.

The sample holds a few counts of this clone. The chain couples TRBV2 to TRBJ1-6, with TRBD1 as a possible D gene (6 bases). Germline V CDR1 and CDR2: SNHLY, FYNNEI. The CDR3 is 12 residues long. V was trimmed by 1 base and J by 11 bases, leaving 6 bases between them. CDR3 bases: TGTGCCAGCAGTGAAGGGACAGCACCCCTCCACTTT. This codes for CASSEGTAPLHF.

The rearrangement uses TRBV3-1 (or the pseudogene TRBV3-2) and TRBJ2-6, with D unclear. Germline V gives CDR1 LGHDT, CDR2 YNNKEL (reference sequence). There are 16 residues in the CDR3. V gave up 1 base and J gave up 1 base, with 8 bases separating them. The CDR3 nucleotides are TGTGCCAGCAGCCAAGGCTATGTTTCTGGGGCCAACGTCCTGACTTTC. This gives the protein CASSQGYVSGANVLTF.

The chain recombines TRBV7-9 with TRBJ2-7, with D perhaps TRBD1 (5 bases). The CDR3 loop spans 12 amino acids. Germline V gene lookup returns CDR1 SEHNR and CDR2 FQNEAQ (reference sequence). V lost 4 bases, J lost 4 bases, and 8 bases lay in between. CDR3 in amino acids: CASSSGRYEQYF. In DNA, the CDR3 is TGTGCCAGCAGCTCAGGGCGGTACGAGCAGTACTTC.

On this clone itself: Other DNA sequences in this specimen translate into the identical CDR3. V is TRBV19 and J is TRBJ1-1; D remains unclear. This CDR3 has 13 amino acids. V lost 2 bases to trimming and J lost 2 bases, with 6 bases between them. From germline, CDR1 is LNHDA and CDR2 SQIVND (reference sequence). In DNA form, the CDR3 reads TGTGCCAGTAGTATACGAGGAAACACTGAAGCTTTCTTT. Its protein product is CASSIRGNTEAFF.

The chain employs TRBV7-9 and TRBJ2-2, with D possibly TRBD1 on 6 matching bases. V lost 2 bases and J lost 6, with 7 bases in between. Germline-derived CDR1 and CDR2 are SEHNR and FQNEAQ (reference sequence). The CDR3 contains 13 residues. CDR3 protein: CASSLTGSGELFF. The CDR3 nucleotides are TGTGCCAGCAGCTTAACAGGGTCCGGGGAGCTGTTTTTT.

The chain carries TRBV19 and TRBJ1-3; TRBD1 is a possible D gene (6 bases). CDR3 length: 15 amino acids. V lost 8 bases and J lost 0, with 14 bases in between. CDR1 LNHDA and CDR2 SQIVND come from the germline V gene (reference sequence). CDR3 in DNA: TGTGCCAGTGCCGGGACACCCTTCTCTGGAAACACCATATATTTT. Translated, it gives CASAGTPFSGNTIYF.

J is TRBJ2-7 and V is TRBV10-3, with D hard to call. Trimming shortened V by 1 base and J by 2 bases, and 12 bases separated the two germline ends. Germline-derived CDR1 and CDR2 are ENHRY and SYGVKD. The CDR3 totals 15 residues. Here the CDR3 reads CAISEFTGAAYEQYF. For the CDR3, the DNA is TGTGCCATCAGTGAGTTCACCGGTGCGGCCTACGAGCAGTACTTC.

The J gene is TRBJ1-1, the V gene TRBV20-1; D is ambiguous. The germline CDR1 and CDR2 sequences are DFQATT and SNEGSKA (reference sequence). CDR3 size: 11 residues. V lost 5 bases and J 2 bases, leaving 6 bases between the germline ends. In DNA, the CDR3 is TGCAGTGCTGAGGAAAACACTGAAGCTTTCTTT. This encodes CSAEENTEAFF.

This chain connects TRBV25-1 to TRBJ1-1; 10 bases are shared with TRBD1. Germline CDR1 and CDR2: MGHDK and SYGVNS. V shed 6 bases and J 1 base; nucleotides not matched to a gene: 5. This CDR3 region has 15 residues. This CDR3 is CASRGDRGTNTEAFF. CDR3 coding DNA: TGTGCCAGCAGGGGGGACAGGGGAACGAACACTGAAGCTTTCTTT. Together with reference TRBV25-1 and TRBJ1-1, the CDR3 gives the full variable domain: EADIYQTPRYLVIGTGKKITLECSQTMGHDKMYWYQQDPGMELHLIHYSYGVNSTEKGDLSSESTVSRIRTEHFPLTLESARPSHTSQYLCASRGDRGTNTEAFFGQGTRLTVV.

The rearrangement uses TRBV19 and TRBJ1-6; 9 nucleotides match TRBD1. The CDR3 has 14 amino acids. The J segment lost 10 bases and the V segment lost 2 bases, leaving 3 bases of the junction unmatched. The germline V gene encodes CDR1 LNHDA and CDR2 SQIVND (reference sequence). CDR3 sequence reads: CASSIRTGESPLHF. Here the CDR3 DNA reads TGTGCCAGTAGTATACGGACAGGGGAATCACCCCTCCACTTT.

This clone was recorded a few times. The chain carries TRBV10-3 and TRBJ2-2; maybe TRBD2 (7 bases). The germline V gene has CDR1 ENHRY and CDR2 SYGVKD. This CDR3 region has 15 residues. The V end was cut by 11 bases, the J end by 0 bases, with 16 bases between. The CDR3 DNA follows: TGTGCCGCAAGGGGGGGGCTCGCGAACACCGGGGAGCTGTTTTTT. It specifies CAARGGLANTGELFF.

The V gene is TRBV7-9, the J gene TRBJ1-6; TRBD1 aligns across 11 bases. Per germline, CDR1 SEHNR and CDR2 FQNEAQ (reference sequence). J was trimmed by 5 bases and V by 5 bases; bases with no gene match: 5. CDR3 length: 16 amino acids. The CDR3 DNA sequence: TGTGCCAGCAGCCAGGGGACAGGGGGGAATAATTCACCCCTCCACTTT. The encoded protein is CASSQGTGGNNSPLHF.

The chain carries TRBV27 and TRBJ2-1, with 13 positions matching TRBD2. The V gene end was trimmed by 5 bases and the J gene end by 0 bases; junction bases not matched to a gene: 4. The germline V gene encodes CDR1 MNHEY and CDR2 SMNVEV (reference sequence). This CDR3 is 17 amino acids long. The DNA of the CDR3 is TGTGCCAGCAGTGGGGGACTAGCGGGGAGCTCCTACAATGAGCAGTTCTTC. This encodes CASSGGLAGSSYNEQFF.

This clone was seen once. This chain links TRBV5-1 with TRBJ2-3, with D tentatively TRBD2 (5 bases). There are 17 residues in the CDR3. The V end lost 0 bases, the J end lost 1 base, and 15 bases lay between the germline ends. Germline V gives CDR1 SGHRS, CDR2 YFSETQ. The CDR3 nucleotides read TGCGCCAGCAGCTTGGAGCCGGAGAGGGTCGGCACAGATACGCAGTATTTT. This sequence encodes CASSLEPERVGTDTQYF. Together with reference TRBV5-1 and TRBJ2-3, the CDR3 gives the full variable domain: KAGVTQTPRYLIKTRGQQVTLSCSPISGHRSVSWYQQTPGQGLQFLFEYFSETQRNKGNFPGRFSGRQFSNSRSEMNVSTLELGDSALYLCASSLEPERVGTDTQYFGPGTRLTVL.

There are a few counts of this clone. The genes are TRBV25-1 and TRBJ2-5, with TRBD1 matching 8 bases. The CDR3 totals 17 residues. Germline CDR1 reads MGHDK; CDR2 reads SYGVNS. V lost 1 base, J lost 2 bases, and 9 bases stayed unmatched. The CDR3 nucleotides are TGTGCCAGCAGTGAATTGCACGACAGGGGTATGCAAGAGACCCAGTACTTC. Its translation: CASSELHDRGMQETQYF.

The rearrangement links TRBV19 to TRBJ2-4; 11 nucleotides align to TRBD2. This CDR3 comprises 17 residues. The ends lost 3 bases at V and 3 bases at J; junction bases unmatched: 7. From germline, CDR1 is LNHDA and CDR2 SQIVND (reference sequence). Written as DNA, the CDR3 is TGTGCCAGTAGTATTTCCTTAGCGGGAGGGCGCAAAAACATTCAGTACTTC. As protein: CASSISLAGGRKNIQYF.

The table lists this clone with a count of one. This sequence joins TRBV7-3 and TRBJ2-1; the match to TRBD1 covers 8 bases. This CDR3 has 15 amino acids. Losses at the gene ends were 5 bases for V and 0 bases for J; bases not matched to a gene: 3. Germline-derived CDR1 and CDR2 are SGHTA and FQGTGA. Here the CDR3 DNA reads TGTGCCAGCAGCATCGACAGGGGCTCCTACAATGAGCAGTTCTTC. This sequence encodes CASSIDRGSYNEQFF.

The chain has TRBV10-1 and TRBJ2-1, with TRBD1 identical over 9 bases. Germline CDR1 and CDR2: WNHNN and SYGVQD (reference sequence). J lost 7 bases, V lost 3 bases, and 10 bases had no gene match. The CDR3 is 16 residues long. CDR3 bases: TGCGCCAGCAGTGAAACCCGGGACAGGGTAAAAAATGAGCAGTTCTTC. Its translation: CASSETRDRVKNEQFF.

This chain uses TRBV5-5 with TRBJ2-5; tentative D call: TRBD2 (5 bases). Germline CDR1 reads SGHKS; CDR2 reads YYEKEE (reference sequence). CDR3 length equals 16 residues. Deletions cut 2 bases from V and 1 base from J, with 15 bases between. CDR3 bases: TGTGCCAGCAGCTTTTCCGGGGTATCCCTCCAAGAGACCCAGTACTTC. It yields the protein CASSFSGVSLQETQYF.

With regard to this clone: Other DNA variants within this sample encode the same CDR3. The chain carries TRBV19 and TRBJ2-7; weak D call: TRBD1 (6 bases). V lost 3 bases and J lost 2, with 11 bases in between. Germline values: CDR1 LNHDA, CDR2 SQIVND (reference sequence). The CDR3 is made up of 14 amino acids. CDR3 nucleotide sequence: TGTGCCAGTAGTATGGCTCAGGGGACCTACGAGCAGTACTTC. Translation: CASSMAQGTYEQYF.

By proportion, this clone is large (0.1 to 1%). This chain connects TRBV4-1 to TRBJ1-1; 9 bases map to TRBD1. Germline loops: CDR1 MGHRA, CDR2 YSYEKL. The CDR3 runs to 14 residues. V lost 4 bases, J lost 5 bases, and 5 bases stayed unmatched. The CDR3 region is CASSRTGGLTEAFF. In DNA, the CDR3 is TGCGCCAGCAGCCGTACAGGGGGCCTTACTGAAGCTTTCTTT.

The genes are TRBV6-5 and TRBJ1-5; 8 bases agree with TRBD1. J gave up 0 bases and V 5 bases, and 3 bases lay outside the gene matches. This CDR3 region has 15 residues. Germline V lookup: CDR1 MNHEY, CDR2 SVGAGI. CDR3 protein: CASSQDRDSNQPQHF. The DNA for the CDR3 is TGTGCCAGCAGTCAGGACAGGGATAGCAATCAGCCCCAGCATTTT.

The chain is built from TRBV29-1 and TRBJ1-2, with 9 bases lining up with TRBD1. The CDR3 extends over 14 amino acids. After removal of 6 bases from V and 2 bases from J, the junction contained 7 bases not matched to a gene. The germline gives CDR1 SQVTM, CDR2 ANQGSEA. DNA for the CDR3: TGCAGCGTCTCTGGACAGGGGCGGAACTATGGCTACACCTTC. This sequence encodes CSVSGQGRNYGYTF.

V gene TRBV27 combines with J gene TRBJ1-6, with 11 positions matching TRBD1. CDR3 length: 15 amino acids. Trimming removed 3 bases from V and 9 bases from J; junction bases left unmatched: 4. The germline CDR1 and CDR2 sequences are MNHEY and SMNVEV (reference sequence). The CDR3 DNA reads as TGTGCCAGCAGTTTTTCCGGGACAGGGGGTTCACCCCTCCACTTT. As protein: CASSFSGTGGSPLHF.

This rearrangement joins TRBV19 to TRBJ1-5; tentatively, D is TRBD1 (6 bases). The germline gives CDR1 LNHDA, CDR2 SQIVND (reference sequence). V lost 6 bases to trimming and J lost 5 bases, with 11 bases between them. The CDR3 covers 13 residues. CDR3 DNA sequence: TGTGCCAGTAGCTACAGGGTCGATCAGCCCCAGCATTTT. It is translated as CASSYRVDQPQHF.

Only one count was recorded for this clone. The J gene is TRBJ1-4, the V gene TRBV18; 11 nucleotides agree with TRBD1. This CDR3 spans 14 amino acids. Germline V gene sequence: CDR1 KGHSH, CDR2 LQKENI. V shed 6 bases and J 8 bases; nucleotides not matched to a gene: 5. CDR3: CASSQGQGGEKLFF. CDR3 in DNA: TGTGCCAGCTCCCAGGGACAGGGGGGCGAAAAACTGTTTTTT.

This clone was observed a single time. This rearrangement joins TRBV7-6 to TRBJ2-5, with D possibly being TRBD2 (7 bases). Germline CDR1 SGHVS, CDR2 FNYEAQ. The CDR3 totals 15 residues. V gave up 2 bases and J gave up 5 bases, with 15 bases separating them. The CDR3 nucleotides read TGTGCCAGCAGCTTATACGCGGGGGCCGGGGAGACCCAGTACTTC. Translating it yields CASSLYAGAGETQYF.

Only one count was recorded for this clone. The J gene is TRBJ2-2, the V gene TRBV7-9, with 9 bases lining up with TRBD2. CDR1 SEHNR and CDR2 FQNEAQ come from the germline V gene (reference sequence). J gave up 3 bases and V 5 bases, and 4 bases lay outside the gene matches. The length of the CDR3 is 15 residues. CDR3 amino acids: CASSRAGGYTGELFF. The CDR3 DNA is TGTGCCAGCAGCCGAGCGGGGGGTTACACCGGGGAGCTGTTTTTT.

The gene calls are TRBV2 and TRBJ2-7; TRBD2 aligns across 7 bases. There are 13 residues in the CDR3. Looked up from germline, CDR1 is SNHLY and CDR2 is FYNNEI. Unmatched junction bases numbered 8, after V lost 6 bases and J lost 6 bases. The CDR3 bases are TGTGCCAGCAGGGAGGGAGCGGGAAGCGAGCAGTACTTC. This sequence encodes CASREGAGSEQYF.

The V and J genes are TRBV9 and TRBJ2-1, with 10 bases matching TRBD2. V shed 0 bases, J shed 6 bases, and the junction held 6 bases outside the gene matches. Germline lookup yields CDR1 SGDLS and CDR2 YYNGEE. The CDR3 consists of 16 residues. CDR3 bases: TGTGCCAGCAGCGTAGCTAGCGGGGGCACGCGCAATGAGCAGTTCTTC. Translated: CASSVASGGTRNEQFF. The variable domain in full, completed from reference TRBV9 and TRBJ2-1, reads DSGVTQTPKHLITATGQRVTLRCSPRSGDLSVYWYQQSLDQGLQFLIQYYNGEERAKGNILERFSAQQFPDLHSELNLSSLELGDSALYFCASSVASGGTRNEQFFGPGTRLTVL.